A single sample is the source of the 28 T cell receptor beta chains below, sequenced in a study of cytomegalovirus exposure and HLA in healthy donors. A multiplex PCR was run with 60 Vbeta primers and 13 Jbeta primers. The data were produced by immunoSEQ multiplex PCR, yet TCRdb's version contains in-frame clones alone and is incomplete. The sample has 150,000 to 200,000 clones, more than 60% seen once. The sequencing sample was made of PBMCs. Every receptor here comes from a man aged 18 to 29 in good health and CMV-seropositive.

The CDR3 sequence: CASSRTGASGRAEQYF. The CDR3 bases are TGTGCCAGCAGTCGAACGGGGGCTAGCGGGAGGGCCGAGCAGTACTTC. V usage is TRBV27 and J usage is TRBJ2-7, with 12 bases fitting TRBD2. The J segment lost 6 bases and the V segment lost 5 bases, leaving 11 bases of the junction unmatched. Germline CDR1 and CDR2: MNHEY and SMNVEV (reference sequence). This CDR3 has 16 amino acids.

This clone has just a few counts. This chain links TRBV6-6 with TRBJ2-7, with D maybe TRBD1 (6 bases). Trimming stripped 0 bases from V and 5 bases from J, with 8 bases between. CDR1 is MNHNY and CDR2 is SVGAGI in the germline V gene (reference sequence). This CDR3 contains 13 residues. The DNA of the CDR3 is TGTGCCAGCAGTTACTCGCCAGGGGACGAGCAGTACTTC. Its translation: CASSYSPGDEQYF.

The chain uses TRBV18 and TRBJ2-1; 8 bases are shared with TRBD2. Germline loops: CDR1 KGHSH, CDR2 LQKENI. CDR3 length: 17 residues. The J segment lost 0 bases and the V segment lost 2 bases, leaving 6 bases of the junction unmatched. The CDR3 DNA reads as TGTGCCAGCTCACCAGCGGTAGCGGGAAGCTCCTACAATGAGCAGTTCTTC. It translates to CASSPAVAGSSYNEQFF.

The chain has TRBV29-1 and TRBJ2-3; D perhaps matches TRBD1 (6 bases). Trimming removed 1 base at V and 3 bases at J, with 14 bases between. Germline assignment: CDR1 SQVTM and CDR2 ANQGSEA. The CDR3 runs to 15 residues. CDR3 sequence (DNA): TGCAGCGTTGAAGGTACAGGGAAATGGACAGATACGCAGTATTTT. Protein: CSVEGTGKWTDTQYF.

This clone has a single count. The chain links TRBV28 to TRBJ2-7; 7 positions match TRBD1. The CDR3 covers 15 residues. The J segment lost 3 bases and the V segment lost 7 bases, leaving 12 bases of the junction unmatched. Germline V gene sequence: CDR1 MDHEN, CDR2 SYDVKM. CDR3 nucleotide sequence: TGTGCCAGCACCAATGTCCCGGGACAGAGCTACGAGCAGTACTTC. This translates into CASTNVPGQSYEQYF.

This clone has a handful of counts. This sequence joins TRBV28 and TRBJ2-7; 7 bases are a match to TRBD2. After removal of 5 bases from V and 4 bases from J, the junction contained 11 bases not matched to a gene. Germline loops: CDR1 MDHEN, CDR2 SYDVKM. This CDR3 is built from 15 residues. The CDR3 sequence: CASSLLASGRYEQYF. As DNA, the CDR3 is TGTGCCAGCAGTCTACTAGCGTCGGGGAGATACGAGCAGTACTTC.

This clone was seen only once. This rearrangement joins TRBV28 to TRBJ2-2; D is possibly TRBD2 (6 bases). Trimming pared 7 bases from V and 4 bases from J, leaving 13 bases between. Germline lookup yields CDR1 MDHEN and CDR2 SYDVKM. CDR3 length: 14 amino acids. As DNA, the CDR3 is TGTGCCAGCACCACGGGACTTTCCACCGGGGAGCTGTTTTTT. Amino acid sequence: CASTTGLSTGELFF.

The CDR3 DNA sequence: TGTGCCAGCAGCTTAAGGGGCGGGAGTAGGAGCAATGAGCAGTTCTTC. It encodes CASSLRGGSRSNEQFF. V gene TRBV7-3 combines with J gene TRBJ2-1, with TRBD2 matching over 7 bases. With V trimmed by 1 base and J by 6 bases, 9 bases remained unmatched. The CDR3 extends over 16 amino acids. Germline CDR1 is SGHTA and CDR2 is FQGTGA.

J is TRBJ2-2 and V is TRBV10-2; the D gene is possibly TRBD2 (6 bases). The CDR3 totals 15 residues. V gave up 6 bases and J gave up 0 bases, with 11 bases separating them. Germline CDR1 and CDR2: WSHSY and SAAADI. CDR3 bases: TGCGCCAGCAGACCAGCGGGCCCGAACACCGGGGAGCTGTTTTTT. This encodes CASRPAGPNTGELFF.

The rearrangement links TRBV2 to TRBJ2-5, with 7 bases lining up with TRBD2. Germline V CDR1 and CDR2: SNHLY, FYNNEI. The CDR3 is 17 residues long. J was trimmed by 1 base and V by 3 bases; bases with no gene match: 11. The CDR3 loop is CASSDPLSSGVQETQYF. CDR3 nucleotide sequence: TGTGCCAGCAGTGATCCTCTTTCTAGCGGAGTCCAAGAGACCCAGTACTTC.

The chain combines TRBV28 with TRBJ1-1, with TRBD1 as a possible D gene (6 bases). V lost 8 bases and J lost 0, with 16 bases in between. Germline V gene data show CDR1 as MDHEN and CDR2 as SYDVKM. The CDR3 contains 15 residues. CDR3 region: CASGTTGDMNTEAFF. In DNA form, the CDR3 reads TGTGCCAGCGGAACGACAGGTGACATGAACACTGAAGCTTTCTTT.

This clone was detected once. J is TRBJ2-7 and V is TRBV27; D unclear. Trimming took 6 bases from V and 0 from J, leaving 12 bases between them. The CDR3 totals 14 residues. CDR1 and CDR2 (germline): MNHEY, SMNVEV (reference sequence). The CDR3 loop is CASSLLASSYEQYF. CDR3 sequence (DNA): TGTGCCAGCAGCCTCCTCGCTAGCTCCTACGAGCAGTACTTC.

The chain couples TRBV2 to TRBJ2-7; maybe TRBD1 (5 bases). The CDR3 has 14 residues. V lost 6 bases and J 4 bases, leaving 16 bases between the germline ends. CDR1 and CDR2 (germline): SNHLY, FYNNEI. In DNA form, the CDR3 reads TGTGCCAGCAGCCCCAGGGCAGGGCTGTACGAGCAGTACTTC. Translating gives CASSPRAGLYEQYF.

This clone was found a few times. This chain joins TRBV27 and TRBJ2-3; 7 nucleotides agree with TRBD2. CDR3 length: 15 residues. The V gene's germline CDR1 is MNHEY and CDR2 SMNVEV (reference sequence). V shed 10 bases and J 2 bases; nucleotides not matched to a gene: 12. CDR3: CATRSASGNTDTQYF. The CDR3 DNA sequence: TGTGCCACCAGATCGGCTAGCGGAAACACAGATACGCAGTATTTT.

V usage is TRBV7-3 and J usage is TRBJ2-2; 9 nucleotides align to TRBD2. The CDR3 has 16 amino acids. Trimming cost V 3 bases and J 6 bases; bases outside gene matches: 8. The V gene's germline CDR1 is SGHTA and CDR2 FQGTGA. CDR3: CASSLRLAGSAGELFF. The CDR3, as DNA: TGTGCCAGCAGCTTGAGGCTAGCGGGATCCGCCGGGGAGCTGTTTTTT.

J is TRBJ2-3 and V is TRBV29-1; 15 bases fit TRBD2. Germline V CDR1 and CDR2: SQVTM, ANQGSEA. V gave up 7 bases and J gave up 6 bases; unmatched junction bases: 11. The CDR3 length is 16 residues. The CDR3 sequence: CSAGGLAGGLRDTQYF. The DNA of the CDR3 is TGCAGCGCTGGTGGACTAGCGGGAGGGCTCAGGGATACGCAGTATTTT.

CDR3 residues: CAWSLTLLAGKVDEQFF. The CDR3 nucleotides read TGTGCCTGGAGTCTTACGCTACTAGCGGGAAAGGTCGATGAGCAGTTCTTC. This rearrangement joins TRBV30 to TRBJ2-1; 10 nucleotides line up with TRBD2. This CDR3 is built from 17 residues. Germline loops: CDR1 GTSNPN, CDR2 SVGIG (reference sequence). With V trimmed by 2 bases and J by 8 bases, 15 bases remained unmatched.

The rearrangement links TRBV6-1 to TRBJ2-7; 7 nucleotides agree with TRBD1. This CDR3 contains 14 residues. Germline trimming cut 3 bases from V and 2 bases from J; bases unmatched to any gene: 4. The germline V gene encodes CDR1 MNHNS and CDR2 SASEGT. CDR3 DNA: TGTGCCAGCAGTGACCGACAGGGTCCCTACGAGCAGTACTTC. It is translated as CASSDRQGPYEQYF.

The J gene is TRBJ2-6, the V gene TRBV27; D call uncertain. The V end lost 5 bases, the J end lost 1 base, and 6 bases lay between the germline ends. The CDR3 covers 14 residues. Per germline, CDR1 MNHEY and CDR2 SMNVEV (reference sequence). CDR3 sequence reads: CASSPTSGANVLTF. As DNA, the CDR3 is TGTGCCAGCAGTCCCACATCTGGGGCCAACGTCCTGACTTTC.

This clone was seen just once. This rearrangement joins TRBV7-6 to TRBJ1-4, with 9 bases aligning to TRBD1. CDR1 SGHVS and CDR2 FNYEAQ come from the germline V gene. The CDR3 consists of 15 residues. V trimming: 7 bases; J trimming: 6 bases; junction bases outside the gene matches: 9. This chain's CDR3 is CASTNGGQGDEKLFF. The CDR3 region has the DNA TGTGCCAGCACCAATGGGGGACAGGGAGATGAAAAACTGTTTTTT.

The J gene is TRBJ2-2, the V gene TRBV5-1; 9 positions match TRBD1. Germline values: CDR1 SGHRS, CDR2 YFSETQ. CDR3 length: 16 residues. After removal of 0 bases from V and 2 bases from J, the junction contained 2 bases not matched to a gene. CDR3 nucleotides: TGCGCCAGCAGCTTGGAGGGACAGGGTAACACCGGGGAGCTGTTTTTT. It translates to CASSLEGQGNTGELFF.

This sequence joins TRBV7-3 and TRBJ2-2; 7 bases are a match to TRBD1. V lost 4 bases to trimming and J lost 8 bases; unmatched junction nucleotides: 4. Looked up from germline, CDR1 is SGHTA and CDR2 is FQGTGA. The length of the CDR3 is 13 residues. CDR3 nucleotide sequence: TGTGCCAGCAGCTATACAGGGGCGGGGGAGCTGTTTTTT. Protein product: CASSYTGAGELFF.

The genes are TRBV5-1 and TRBJ2-3; 9 bases map to TRBD2. Germline CDR1 SGHRS, CDR2 YFSETQ. The CDR3 is made up of 16 amino acids. After removal of 7 bases from V and 6 bases from J, the junction contained 15 bases not matched to a gene. The CDR3 here is CASLSGASGMTDTQYF. DNA for the CDR3: TGCGCCAGCCTCTCGGGTGCTAGCGGGATGACGGATACGCAGTATTTT.

V usage is TRBV5-6 and J usage is TRBJ2-7; D is undetermined. Germline lookup yields CDR1 SGHDT and CDR2 YYEEEE. The CDR3 is made up of 14 amino acids. Trimming removed 3 bases from V and 2 bases from J, with 12 bases in between. In DNA form, the CDR3 reads TGTGCCAGCAGCTCAATAAGTCGGGCCTACGAGCAGTACTTC. This sequence encodes CASSSISRAYEQYF.

The V and J genes are TRBV28 and TRBJ1-4; TRBD1 matches at 8 bases. CDR3 length equals 15 residues. V gave up 3 bases and J gave up 8 bases; unmatched junction bases: 8. Germline CDR1 MDHEN, CDR2 SYDVKM. Here the CDR3 reads CASSFPGTGGEKLFF. DNA of the CDR3: TGTGCCAGCAGTTTTCCCGGGACAGGCGGGGAAAAACTGTTTTTT.

The rearrangement uses TRBV5-4 and TRBJ1-2; perhaps TRBD1 as D (6 bases). This CDR3 is 14 amino acids long. V lost 0 bases and J 6 bases, leaving 12 bases between the germline ends. Germline-derived CDR1 and CDR2 are SGHNT and YYREEE (reference sequence). The CDR3 DNA follows: TGTGCCAGCAGCTTGGGTACAGGGTCGGATGGCTACACCTTC. Translation: CASSLGTGSDGYTF.

This clone was detected a few times. V usage is TRBV4-2 and J usage is TRBJ2-7; 7 bases line up with TRBD1. The CDR3 extends over 15 amino acids. The germline V gene has CDR1 LGHNA and CDR2 YNFKEQ. Losses at the gene ends were 0 bases for V and 1 base for J; bases not matched to a gene: 3. CDR3 nucleotide sequence: TGTGCCAGCAGCCAAGACGGGACAGATTCCTACGAGCAGTACTTC. Its protein product is CASSQDGTDSYEQYF.

This clone was seen once. One end of the junction fails to match germline, which may point to a read error. The V call is TRBV7-9, the J call TRBJ2-7, with a tentative D call TRBD1 (5 bases). The germline V gene encodes CDR1 SEHNR and CDR2 FQNEAQ (reference sequence). This CDR3 is built from 15 residues. In DNA form, the CDR3 reads TGTTCCAGCAGCTTAGTTCAGGGCCTCCACTACGAGCAGTACTTC. Its protein is CSSSLVQGLHYEQYF.